Given below is one TCR beta chain in context. The clone's antigen remains unknown. Base-call qualities are not available, and no considerably larger clone is one nucleotide away. This sample was taken from a study of T cells in Graves' hyperthyroidism and ophthalmopathy (dated by TCRdb to the late 2010s). Some background on the complete study: Peripheral blood samples were taken at the time of initial diagnosis, prior to any treatment. To identify distinguishing TCR V-J signatures, a discovery cohort of 100 or so patients was used, comprising fewer than 45 with Graves' ophthalmopathy and 57 with stable Graves' hyperthyroidism. Prospective prediction of ophthalmopathy was tested in an independent validation cohort consisting of about 20 hyperthyroidism patients and more than 15 patients who later progressed to ophthalmopathy. The approximately 90 discovery patients were randomly split 7:3 into training and test sets. In six Graves' hyperthyroidism patients, the study also compared T-cell repertoires from thyroid tissue with T-cell repertoires from blood. After blood sampling, hyperthyroidism patients were treated with methimazole at a starting dose of 30 mg daily, and ophthalmopathy patients were treated with high-dose intravenous methylprednisolone. The paper reports TCR Vbeta CDR3 sequencing of approximately 140 peripheral blood samples: approximately 43 ophthalmopathy, fewer than 80 hyperthyroidism and around 17 progressor patients. What the research found in general, with its limitations: No statistical method was used to fix the sample size in advance, and group allocation was not hidden from the investigators. In validation, the model predicted progression to ophthalmopathy with approximately 71% sensitivity and approximately 78% specificity, a median of 6.5 months before onset. Most expanded thyroid clonotypes (frequency above 0.001) were also detected in blood, suggesting blood repertoires may reflect thyroid immune responses. A 13 V-J signature model separated ophthalmopathy from stable hyperthyroidism, with 87.88% sensitivity and 81% to 82% specificity in cross-validation and 80%/75% in testing.

Amplification of TCR beta CDR3 regions was carried out from RNA transcripts. The first round of RT-PCR for the TCR CDR3 was performed with the HTBI primer set and the Qiagen OneStep RT-PCR kit. A second multiplex PCR round built the libraries, followed by size selection and purification. Libraries were sequenced paired-end with 100 bp reads on an Illumina HiSeq2000. The authors processed their data as follows. SOAPnuke was used to process the raw data, removing reads that contained adapters or uncalled bases, had a mean Phred below 15, or lacked an exact match to the constant primer or identifier. COPE v1.2.5 was used to merge high-quality paired reads, and clonotypes were defined as unique nucleotide sequences. Clonotypes were aligned to IMGT TRBV, TRBD and TRBJ reference segments using MiTCR v1.1. The analysis was restricted to V-J combinations with a frequency above 0.0001, which together covered about 99% of the repertoires. A TCS score was defined as the ratio between F50 (clonal expansion) and ExV (chaos), using BLOSUM62-based TCRdist between CDR3 peptides within each V-J. Welch's t-statistics and random forest reduced 450 to 600 V-J features to 10 to 15, which were used in a naive Bayes classifier (R e1071). Clones were called with MiXCR by TCRdb after fastp trimmed the public reads at Q25, and only in-frame beta chains were retained. When rows share a CDR3 protein, they turn into one entry using the most common DNA and genes. The V and J calls shown here were made by TCRdb, not taken from the authors' results. The sample table records under 500,000 distinct CDR3 sequences; about 14% of these occur just once. The top ten hold approximately 27% of the sample.

Reading the germline V gene (reference sequence) gives CDR1 LNHNV and CDR2 YYDKDF. Including the terminal cysteine and phenylalanine, the CDR3 comprises 14 residues. Only the CDR3 portion is preserved as DNA: 42 bases, with reading frame beginning at the first base. V was cut back by 0 bases and J by 3 bases, leaving a gap of 8 bases between them. Ophthalmopathy patients had moderately to severely active disease, with a Clinical Activity Score of 3 or more, a NOSPECS grade of 4 or more, and a disease duration of less than 3 months. Any patient with an uncontrolled infection, another autoimmune disease, pregnancy or lactation was excluded. Diagnoses relied on clinical symptoms, serum thyroxine and TRAb, thyroid ultrasound and orbital computed tomography. PBMCs were isolated from approximately 10 ml of fresh peripheral blood by Ficoll-Paque density gradient centrifugation. Trizol reagent was used to extract total RNA, and RNA quality was then checked on an Agilent 2100 Bioanalyzer.

The rearrangement joined TRBV15 to TRBJ1-2; TRBD1 is perhaps the D gene, given 5 matching bases. Sequencing used blood. The TCR originated in a man aged 50 to 60 with Graves' ophthalmopathy. Here the CDR3 is given as CATSRDVGDYGYTF. The sequenced DNA: TGTGCCACCAGCAGAGATGTAGGGGACTATGGCTACACCTTC.